The next 12 T cell receptor beta chains were all read from a single sample in a study of radiotherapy plus CTLA-4 blockade in lung cancer. Measured with immunoSEQ multiplex PCR; TCRdb has only the in-frame clones, and not every one. The profile covers 15,000 or so clones, with 72% appearing a single time and roughly 50% taken by the ten largest. This sample comprised peripheral blood, obtained from a patient treated with radiotherapy plus ipilimumab. The receptors derive from a human donor with non-small cell lung cancer whose response to radiotherapy plus ipilimumab could not be evaluated.

This chain joins TRBV5-1 and TRBJ2-1; D remains unclear. Looked up from germline, CDR1 is SGHRS and CDR2 is YFSETQ. This CDR3 is 14 amino acids long. The V end lost 2 bases, the J end lost 10 bases, and 16 bases lay between the germline ends. The CDR3 nucleotides are TGCGCCAGCAGCTTAGTGGGCACCTCATGGGAGCAGTTCTTC. It specifies CASSLVGTSWEQFF.

This sequence joins TRBV2 and TRBJ2-3; D ambiguous. The V gene's germline CDR1 is SNHLY and CDR2 FYNNEI. CDR3 length: 14 residues. V lost 6 bases, J lost 5 bases, and 15 bases lay in between. The CDR3 is CASRATNVQDTQYF. DNA for the CDR3: TGTGCCAGCAGGGCCACCAACGTACAAGATACGCAGTATTTT.

This chain links TRBV7-3 with TRBJ2-3; 10 bases line up with TRBD2. The CDR3 loop spans 15 amino acids. Germline V CDR1 and CDR2: SGHTA, FQGTGA. The V segment lost 0 bases and the J segment 4 bases; nucleotides outside the gene matches: 1. The CDR3 region has the DNA TGTGCCAGCAGCTTAACTAGCGGGGGGTCAGATACGCAGTATTTT. Translating gives CASSLTSGGSDTQYF.

This rearrangement joins TRBV6-5 to TRBJ1-6, with 8 nucleotides matching TRBD1. V was clipped by 5 bases and J by 10 bases; unmatched bases: 7. This CDR3 contains 14 residues. Germline CDR1 reads MNHEY; CDR2 reads SVGAGI. CDR3 sequence reads: CASSGGQGGSPLHF. CDR3 bases: TGTGCCAGCAGTGGCGGACAGGGAGGATCACCCCTCCACTTT.

V usage is TRBV29-1 and J usage is TRBJ2-2; TRBD1 is a possible D gene (8 bases). The CDR3 runs to 15 residues. V was cut by 3 bases and J by 4 bases, with 15 bases left in between. CDR1 is SQVTM and CDR2 is ANQGSEA in the germline V gene. In nucleotides, the CDR3 is TGCAGCGTTGACGGGGGGCAGGGGGCCACCGGGGAGCTGTTTTTT. It is translated as CSVDGGQGATGELFF.

The chain links TRBV7-9 to TRBJ1-1; D is unclear. V lost 4 bases, J lost 5 bases, and 11 bases lay in between. Germline V CDR1 and CDR2: SEHNR, FQNEAQ (reference sequence). This CDR3 has 13 residues. The CDR3 DNA is TGTGCCAGCAGCTCGACCTCGACAACTGAAGCTTTCTTT. Protein product: CASSSTSTTEAFF.

The V and J genes are TRBV9 and TRBJ2-5, with 9 bases fitting TRBD2. The trim removed 1 base at V and 2 bases at J, leaving 6 bases unmatched. CDR1 and CDR2 from the germline V gene are SGDLS and YYNGEE. The CDR3 runs 16 residues. The CDR3 DNA reads TGTGCCAGCAGCGTATATGCTAGCGGGGTACAAGAGACCCAGTACTTC. It encodes CASSVYASGVQETQYF.

The rearrangement uses TRBV5-1 and TRBJ1-1, with no clear D. Germline V gene lookup returns CDR1 SGHRS and CDR2 YFSETQ. The CDR3 contains 12 residues. V was cut by 6 bases and J by 7 bases, with 13 bases left in between. The CDR3 bases are TGCGCCAGCAACGGAGGAGGAGGTGAAGCTTTCTTT. It specifies CASNGGGGEAFF.

The chain recombines TRBV9 with TRBJ1-1; D might be TRBD1 (5 bases). CDR1 SGDLS and CDR2 YYNGEE come from the germline V gene. Trimming took 0 bases from V and 5 from J, leaving 11 bases between them. The CDR3 spans 14 residues. Written as DNA, the CDR3 is TGTGCCAGCAGCGTAGGTCCCAGGGATACTGAAGCTTTCTTT. Amino acids: CASSVGPRDTEAFF.

The table lists this clone with a count of one. The gene calls are TRBV9 and TRBJ2-2; no clear D gene. Trimming cost V 1 base and J 4 bases, with 8 bases left between them. Looked up from germline, CDR1 is SGDLS and CDR2 is YYNGEE. The CDR3 spans 14 residues. This CDR3 reads CASSVTVGTGELFF. The DNA for the CDR3 is TGTGCCAGCAGCGTAACAGTAGGCACCGGGGAGCTGTTTTTT.

The chain has TRBV6-1 and TRBJ1-5; D might be TRBD1 (5 bases). The germline V gene encodes CDR1 MNHNS and CDR2 SASEGT. This CDR3 contains 14 residues. The V end was cut by 8 bases, the J end by 0 bases, with 11 bases between. For the CDR3, the DNA is TGTGCCAGCTGGCCAGGGATTAGCAATCAGCCCCAGCATTTT. Translated: CASWPGISNQPQHF.

This clone was picked up a small number of times. The J gene is TRBJ1-3, the V gene TRBV6-5; D uncertain. The germline gives CDR1 MNHEY, CDR2 SVGAGI. The V end lost 4 bases, the J end lost 1 base, and 11 bases lay between the germline ends. This CDR3 is 15 amino acids long. Written as DNA, the CDR3 is TGTGCCAGCAGTTCCTCCTCCTATTCTGGAAACACCATATATTTT. Its translation is CASSSSSYSGNTIYF.